Listed below are T cell receptor beta chains from one sample, sequenced in a study of OX40 agonist ivuxolimab in advanced cancers. Here immunoSEQ multiplex PCR was the method, and the copy in TCRdb shows in-frame clones only, minus some. The data show roughly 67,000 clones, 88% seen once. Sequenced here: CD4+ or CD8+ T cells sorted from blood, sampled in a trial of the OX40 agonist ivuxolimab. Receptors were obtained from an adult with an advanced solid tumor such as melanoma, head and neck, liver or kidney cancer. Both conserved end residues are part of each CDR3. A D gene is named only where the DNA matches it firmly. Part of the rows lack a size; the others show once, few, many or a class for expanded clones.

J gene	clone size	D gene	V gene	CDR3 length	CDR3 protein	CDR3 DNA
TRBJ2-7	.	.	TRBV5-4	14	CANSEGGERRDNLF	TGTGCCAACAGCGAGGGTGGGGAGCGGAGGGATAATCTCTTC
TRBJ2-6	once	.	TRBV19	16	CASRKDSLSGANVLTF	TGTGCCAGTAGGAAAGACAGCCTCTCTGGGGCCAACGTCCTGACTTTC
TRBJ2-7	.	.	TRBV7-9	12	CASSFTSYEQYF	TGTGCCAGCAGCTTTACCTCCTACGAGCAGTACTTC
TRBJ1-1	medium-sized	.	TRBV4-1	16	CASRRGGVVENTEAFF	TGCGCCAGCAGGCGTGGAGGGGTAGTGGAAAACACTGAAGCTTTCTTT
TRBJ2-1	.	.	TRBV19	11	CASSNGLKQFF	TGTGCCAGTAGTAACGGACTTAAACAGTTCTTC
TRBJ2-2	.	.	TRBV6-1	13	CASSELGTGELFF	TGTGCCAGCAGTGAACTCGGGACCGGGGAGCTGTTTTTT
TRBJ1-4	.	.	TRBV6-1	13	CASSWTAGEKLFF	TGTGCCAGCTCTTGGACAGCAGGGGAAAAACTGTTTTTT
TRBJ2-5	.	TRBD1	TRBV7-7	14	CASSQGQGGGTQYF	TGTGCCAGCAGTCAGGGACAGGGCGGCGGGACCCAGTACTTC
TRBJ2-7	.	TRBD1	TRBV28	14	CAITRTGGSYEQYF	TGTGCCATTACCCGTACAGGGGGTTCCTACGAGCAGTACTTC
TRBJ1-2	.	.	TRBV28	14	CASSQPGREYGYTF	TGTGCCAGCAGCCAACCGGGACGGGAATATGGCTACACCTTC
TRBJ2-5	.	.	TRBV7-2	16	CASTRVGGRTQETQYF	TGTGCCAGCACCCGCGTCGGTGGGCGGACCCAAGAGACCCAGTACTTC
TRBJ2-4	few	.	TRBV21-1	17	CASSAPPGPRAKNIQYF	TGTGCCAGCAGCGCCCCTCCGGGACCTAGAGCCAAAAACATTCAGTACTTC
TRBJ1-1	few	.	TRBV7-9	13	CASSPQGNTEAFF	TGTGCCAGCAGCCCTCAGGGTAACACTGAAGCTTTCTTT
TRBJ2-7	few	TRBD2	TRBV19	15	CASRRTTSGSFEQYF	TGTGCCAGTAGAAGAACGACTAGCGGGAGTTTCGAGCAGTACTTC
TRBJ2-3	.	.	TRBV5-1	13	CASSLIVGDTQYF	TGCGCCAGCAGCTTGATTGTGGGGGATACGCAGTATTTT
TRBJ2-7	.	.	TRBV28	17	CASSLLLPASASYEQYF	TGTGCCAGCAGTTTATTATTGCCGGCTAGCGCCTCCTACGAGCAGTACTTC
TRBJ2-1	.	TRBD2	TRBV10-1	19	CASRPTGTSGRSSYNEQFF	TGCGCCAGCAGACCGACCGGGACTAGCGGGAGGAGCTCCTACAATGAGCAGTTCTTC
TRBJ2-5	.	.	TRBV7-2	14	CASSFDSGLETQYF	TGTGCCAGCAGCTTCGACTCCGGGCTGGAGACCCAGTACTTC
TRBJ2-6	.	.	TRBV7-9	16	CASSPTQVPGANVLTF	TGTGCCAGCAGCCCCACACAGGTCCCCGGGGCCAACGTCCTGACTTTC
TRBJ2-3	.	TRBD2	TRBV5-4	16	CASSLGTSVGTDTQYF	TGTGCCAGCAGCTTGGGTACTAGCGTGGGCACAGATACGCAGTATTTT
TRBJ2-3	.	.	TRBV18	14	CASSPRDGSDTQYF	TGTGCCAGCTCACCTCGGGACGGGTCAGATACGCAGTATTTT
TRBJ2-5	.	TRBD1	TRBV18	14	CASSPGQGGETQYF	TGTGCCAGCTCACCGGGACAGGGCGGAGAGACCCAGTACTTC
TRBJ1-1	.	TRBD1	TRBV5-1	16	CASSPDRARLDTEAFF	TGCGCCAGCAGCCCGGACAGGGCCCGCTTGGACACTGAAGCTTTCTTT
TRBJ2-3	.	TRBD1	TRBV11-2	17	CASSLRTGVISTDTQYF	TGTGCCAGCAGCTTACGCACAGGGGTGATAAGCACAGATACGCAGTATTTT
TRBJ2-7	.	.	TRBV10-3	16	CAISESRQFVAYEQYF	TGTGCCATCAGTGAGTCGAGGCAGTTTGTGGCCTACGAGCAGTACTTC
TRBJ2-3	.	TRBD2	TRBV6-5	15	CASSYERESTDTQYF	TGTGCCAGCAGTTACGAGCGGGAAAGCACAGATACGCAGTATTTT
TRBJ2-3	.	TRBD2	TRBV10-1	14	CASSSGLATDTQYF	TGCGCCAGCAGTTCGGGACTAGCCACAGATACGCAGTATTTT
TRBJ2-7	.	.	TRBV19	15	CASTKGRSGSYEQYF	TGTGCCAGTACCAAAGGGCGGTCCGGGTCCTACGAGCAGTACTTC
TRBJ1-1	few	.	TRBV4-1	16	CASSQEGGVGVTEAFF	TGCGCCAGCAGCCAAGAAGGCGGGGTCGGGGTGACTGAAGCTTTCTTT
TRBJ2-3	.	.	TRBV6-1	12	CASRGSTDTQYF	TGTGCCAGCCGGGGTAGCACAGATACGCAGTATTTT
TRBJ2-7	.	.	TRBV11-3	13	CASSLGPNYEQYF	TGTGCCAGCAGCTTAGGGCCCAACTACGAGCAGTACTTC
TRBJ1-2	.	.	TRBV7-3	14	CASSRTAWDGGYTF	TGTGCCAGCAGTCGGACAGCCTGGGATGGTGGCTACACCTTC
TRBJ2-5	once	.	TRBV29-1	13	CSVLPTTQETQYF	TGCAGCGTCCTACCTACGACTCAAGAGACCCAGTACTTC
TRBJ1-2	medium-sized	.	TRBV14	14	CASSQLMGSYGYTF	TGTGCCAGCAGCCAGCTTATGGGGAGCTATGGCTACACCTTC
TRBJ2-7	.	TRBD1	TRBV6-5	15	CASSYSARGSYEQYF	TGTGCCAGCAGTTACTCGGCCAGGGGGTCCTACGAGCAGTACTTC
TRBJ1-4	.	.	TRBV4-3	14	CASSQHKGGEKLFF	TGCGCCAGCAGCCAACATAAAGGCGGGGAAAAACTGTTTTTT
TRBJ2-1	.	.	TRBV29-1	15	CSVAQTRVFGNEQFF	TGCAGCGTTGCCCAGACTAGGGTCTTCGGTAATGAGCAGTTCTTC
TRBJ2-1	.	TRBD2	TRBV27	15	CASSFSLAAYNEQFF	TGTGCCAGCAGTTTCTCACTAGCGGCCTACAATGAGCAGTTCTTC
TRBJ1-2	.	.	TRBV5-5	15	CASSLATRVEYGYTF	TGTGCCAGCAGCTTGGCTACAAGGGTGGAATATGGCTACACCTTC
TRBJ2-2	.	.	TRBV2	12	CAGSRGPGELFF	TGTGCCGGATCCAGGGGACCCGGGGAGCTGTTTTTT
TRBJ2-5	once	.	TRBV6-5	14	CASSYGGTQETQYF	TGTGCCAGCAGTTACGGGGGGACGCAAGAGACCCAGTACTTC
TRBJ2-3	.	TRBD1	TRBV10-3	13	CAINAGGMDTQYF	TGTGCCATCAATGCAGGGGGCATGGATACGCAGTATTTT
TRBJ1-4	medium-sized	.	TRBV6-5	14	CASSRGWTNEKLFF	TGTGCCAGCAGTAGGGGGTGGACTAATGAAAAACTGTTTTTT
TRBJ2-1	.	TRBD2	TRBV2	15	CASNPGLAGINEQFF	TGTGCCAGCAACCCGGGACTAGCGGGAATTAATGAGCAGTTCTTC
TRBJ2-3	once	.	TRBV6-5	15	CASSSRDGATDTQYF	TGTGCCAGCAGCTCCCGGGACGGAGCCACAGATACGCAGTATTTT
TRBJ1-6	.	.	TRBV27	19	CASSLQGLWGLGYNSPLHF	TGTGCCAGCAGTTTACAGGGTCTTTGGGGTCTCGGCTATAATTCACCCCTCCACTTT
TRBJ2-3	.	.	TRBV7-8	15	CASSTRDPSTDTQYF	TGTGCCAGCAGCACCCGGGACCCCAGCACAGATACGCAGTATTTT
TRBJ1-6	.	TRBD1	TRBV6-1	14	CASSETGLNSPLHF	TGTGCCAGCAGTGAGACAGGGTTGAATTCACCCCTCCACTTT
TRBJ2-7	few	TRBD1	TRBV7-9	14	CASSAGTATYEQYF	TGTGCCAGCAGCGCCGGGACAGCAACCTACGAGCAGTACTTC
TRBJ1-1	.	TRBD1	TRBV5-6	15	CASSWGTGRTTEAFF	TGTGCCAGCAGCTGGGGGACAGGGAGAACAACTGAAGCTTTCTTT
TRBJ1-5	few	.	TRBV10-3	15	CAISESGKGDQPQHF	TGTGCCATCAGTGAGTCGGGGAAGGGGGATCAGCCCCAGCATTTT
TRBJ2-1	.	TRBD2	TRBV15	15	CATSREAGGQGEQFF	TGTGCCACCAGCAGGGAAGCGGGAGGGCAGGGTGAGCAGTTCTTC
TRBJ2-1	once	.	TRBV7-6	15	CASSSGFSSYNEQFF	TGTGCCAGCAGCTCGGGGTTCAGCTCCTACAATGAGCAGTTCTTC
TRBJ2-1	once	TRBD2	TRBV27	17	CASSLTSGLAGNNEQFF	TGTGCCAGCAGTCTCACCTCGGGACTAGCGGGAAACAATGAGCAGTTCTTC
TRBJ2-5	.	.	TRBV7-8	16	CASSLVRAGGQETQYF	TGTGCCAGCAGCTTAGTACGAGCCGGGGGCCAAGAGACCCAGTACTTC